Below are 29 T cell receptor beta chains sequenced from a single sample in a study of blood T cell repertoires in COVID-19. Sequencing was performed with immunoSEQ multiplex PCR; in TCRdb, only in-frame clones are kept and a portion is missing. The sample lists a few hundred thousand clones; about 86% were seen once. Sequencing was done on a sample of peripheral blood. The receptors were gathered from a woman in her seventies with COVID-19, enrolled during active disease.

The chain uses TRBV15 and TRBJ2-2; D is ambiguous. CDR1 and CDR2 (germline): LNHNV, YYDKDF (reference sequence). The V gene lost 5 bases and the J gene lost 1 base, with 8 bases spanning the gap. CDR3 length: 14 amino acids. DNA of the CDR3: TGTGCCACCAGCCCAGGCTTGAACACCGGGGAGCTGTTTTTT. This encodes CATSPGLNTGELFF.

The V and J genes are TRBV6-5 and TRBJ1-1; D unresolved. CDR1 is MNHEY and CDR2 is SVGAGI in the germline V gene. The V and J ends lost 6 bases and 2 bases respectively, with 10 bases between them. The CDR3 loop spans 13 amino acids. The CDR3 nucleotides read TGTGCCAGCAGCCAATTACAAAACACTGAAGCTTTCTTT. This sequence encodes CASSQLQNTEAFF.

The CDR3 sequence is CASSPDRGLDEQFF. The CDR3 coding sequence is TGTGCCAGCAGCCCGGACAGGGGGCTCGATGAGCAGTTCTTC. The V and J genes are TRBV27 and TRBJ2-1; TRBD1 aligns across 11 bases. The CDR3 contains 14 residues. The germline gives CDR1 MNHEY, CDR2 SMNVEV (reference sequence). With 6 bases clipped from V and 8 bases from J, the junction kept 6 bases outside the gene matches.

CDR3 sequence (DNA): TGCAGCGTAGCGGGGGAGAGCACAGATACGCAGTATTTT. It translates to CSVAGESTDTQYF. The chain couples TRBV29-1 to TRBJ2-3; 8 positions agree with TRBD2. Germline trimming cut 6 bases from V and 0 bases from J; bases unmatched to any gene: 2. Germline V gene data show CDR1 as SQVTM and CDR2 as ANQGSEA. The CDR3 covers 13 residues.

This sequence joins TRBV19 and TRBJ1-4; 7 bases fit TRBD1. The V gene's germline CDR1 is LNHDA and CDR2 SQIVND (reference sequence). Trimming removed 6 bases from V and 7 bases from J; junction bases left unmatched: 11. CDR3 length equals 15 residues. In DNA, the CDR3 is TGTGCCAGTAGGTTCAGGGGGAACCTTGGTGAAAAACTGTTTTTT. It specifies CASRFRGNLGEKLFF.

The rearrangement joins TRBV7-6 to TRBJ1-3; TRBD1 might be the D (5 bases). The germline V and J ends were trimmed by 3 bases and 2 bases, with 17 bases remaining between them. Germline V gives CDR1 SGHVS, CDR2 FNYEAQ. The CDR3 spans 17 residues. The CDR3 here is CASSFLSGSVAGNTIYF. CDR3 in DNA: TGTGCCAGCAGCTTCCTGTCAGGGTCGGTAGCTGGAAACACCATATATTTT. The full variable domain, its missing parts supplied by reference TRBV7-6 and TRBJ1-3, is GAGVSQSPRYKVTKRGQDVALRCDPISGHVSLYWYRQALGQGPEFLTYFNYEAQQDKSGLPNDRFSAERPEGSISTLTIQRTEQRDSAMYRCASSFLSGSVAGNTIYFGEGSWLTVV.

Only one count was recorded for this clone. The chain carries TRBV7-2 and TRBJ1-5; no definite D call. This CDR3 spans 15 amino acids. Germline V lookup: CDR1 SGHTA, CDR2 FQGNSA. V lost 0 bases, J lost 3 bases, and 9 bases lay in between. CDR3 residues: CASSLAQAPNQPQHF. CDR3 bases: TGTGCCAGCAGCTTAGCCCAGGCCCCCAATCAGCCCCAGCATTTT.

The J gene is TRBJ2-1, the V gene TRBV10-2, with 8 positions matching TRBD2. The length of the CDR3 is 15 residues. V shed 3 bases, J shed 3 bases, and the junction held 4 bases outside the gene matches. The germline V gene encodes CDR1 WSHSY and CDR2 SAAADI. DNA for the CDR3: TGCGCCAGCAGTGATCCCGCGGGGGGCTACAATGAGCAGTTCTTC. This gives the protein CASSDPAGGYNEQFF.

The chain combines TRBV21-1 with TRBJ1-1. TRBV21-1 is a known pseudogene. This CDR3 comprises 9 residues. The CDR3 region is CASSKSPFF. The CDR3 DNA reads TGTGCCAGCAGCAAATCTCCTTTCTTT.

For the CDR3, the DNA is TGTGCCAGCAGCTTGGTTGGTCGGGCAGATACGCAGTATTTT. Amino acids: CASSLVGRADTQYF. The genes are TRBV5-4 and TRBJ2-3, with D unclear. The germline V gene encodes CDR1 SGHNT and CDR2 YYREEE (reference sequence). V dropped 0 bases and J dropped 4 bases, with 9 bases sitting between them. The CDR3 runs to 14 residues.

The chain carries TRBV13 and TRBJ2-1; D possibly corresponds to TRBD2 (7 bases). The V end was cut by 1 base, the J end by 16 bases, with 14 bases between. This CDR3 spans 12 amino acids. CDR1 is PRHDT and CDR2 is FYEKMQ in the germline V gene (reference sequence). DNA of the CDR3: TGTGCCAGCAGCTTAGAGGGGGGGCGCTACTTCTTC. Amino acid sequence: CASSLEGGRYFF.

The J gene is TRBJ1-2, the V gene TRBV19, with D possibly being TRBD1 (5 bases). Between the trimmed V and J ends, which lost 6 bases and 6 bases, there was a span of 11 bases. CDR3 size: 12 residues. Germline loops: CDR1 LNHDA, CDR2 SQIVND (reference sequence). The CDR3: CASRAGTHGYTF. The DNA of the CDR3 is TGTGCCAGTAGGGCCGGGACTCATGGCTACACCTTC.

This chain joins TRBV3-1 (or the pseudogene TRBV3-2) and TRBJ1-1; D is possibly TRBD1 (6 bases). Germline assignment: CDR1 LGHDT and CDR2 YNNKEL (reference sequence). The CDR3 loop spans 14 amino acids. Trimming shortened V by 2 bases and J by 3 bases, and 10 bases separated the two germline ends. This CDR3 is CASSQRGGDTEAFF. DNA of the CDR3: TGTGCCAGCAGCCAACGAGGGGGGGACACTGAAGCTTTCTTT.

The chain combines TRBV28 with TRBJ2-7; 10 positions agree with TRBD2. This CDR3 is 15 amino acids long. Trimming cost V 8 bases and J 3 bases; bases outside gene matches: 10. From germline, CDR1 is MDHEN and CDR2 SYDVKM. CDR3 sequence: CASQTPASGGYEQYF. DNA for the CDR3: TGTGCCAGCCAAACCCCGGCTAGCGGGGGCTACGAGCAGTACTTC.

The CDR3 here is CAWSPAGVNEQFF. The CDR3 nucleotides read TGTGCCTGGAGTCCAGCGGGGGTCAATGAGCAGTTCTTC. J is TRBJ2-1 and V is TRBV30; 8 bases are a match to TRBD2. J lost 6 bases, V lost 2 bases, and 3 bases had no gene match. CDR1 is GTSNPN and CDR2 is SVGIG in the germline V gene (reference sequence). This CDR3 has 13 amino acids.

The chain links TRBV7-9 to TRBJ1-1; D uncertain. Per germline, CDR1 SEHNR and CDR2 FQNEAQ (reference sequence). V was shortened by 3 bases and J by 5 bases, with 4 bases between the two germline ends. The length of the CDR3 is 11 residues. CDR3 protein: CASSFSTEAFF. The CDR3 DNA sequence: TGTGCCAGCAGCTTTTCTACTGAAGCTTTCTTT.

The chain employs TRBV9 and TRBJ1-2; 7 nucleotides line up with TRBD1. Unmatched junction bases numbered 4, after V lost 4 bases and J lost 1 base. The germline V gene encodes CDR1 SGDLS and CDR2 YYNGEE. This CDR3 is built from 14 residues. The CDR3, as DNA: TGTGCCAGCAGCCAGACAGGGAATAACTATGGCTACACCTTC. It encodes CASSQTGNNYGYTF.

The CDR3 bases are TGCAGCGTAGGGACTAGCGGGTGGACTAGCACAGATACGCAGTATTTT. Amino acids: CSVGTSGWTSTDTQYF. This chain uses TRBV29-1 with TRBJ2-3; TRBD2 matches at 12 bases. CDR3 size: 16 residues. V shed 6 bases, J shed 0 bases, and the junction held 7 bases outside the gene matches. The V gene's germline CDR1 is SQVTM and CDR2 ANQGSEA.

J is TRBJ1-6 and V is TRBV28; 7 nucleotides line up with TRBD1. The germline gives CDR1 MDHEN, CDR2 SYDVKM. Trimming took 6 bases from V and 8 from J; bases not matched to a gene: 4. The CDR3 extends over 13 amino acids. The CDR3 reads CASRTGTDSPLHF. The CDR3 DNA reads TGTGCCAGCAGGACAGGGACAGATTCACCCCTCCACTTT.

The chain's CDR3 is CASSLGQGNTEAFF. DNA for the CDR3: TGTGCCAGCAGCTTAGGACAGGGAAACACTGAAGCTTTCTTT. The chain couples TRBV11-2 to TRBJ1-1, with 7 bases identical to TRBD1. This CDR3 has 14 amino acids. After removal of 1 base from V and 2 bases from J, the junction contained 1 base not matched to a gene. Germline assignment: CDR1 SGHAT and CDR2 FQNNGV.

This clone was picked up one time. The chain combines TRBV5-1 with TRBJ2-2; no reliable D call. Deletions cut 4 bases from V and 1 base from J, with 8 bases between. The germline V gene has CDR1 SGHRS and CDR2 YFSETQ. There are 14 residues in the CDR3. The CDR3 region is CASSPQMNTGELFF. For the CDR3, the DNA is TGCGCCAGCAGCCCGCAGATGAACACCGGGGAGCTGTTTTTT.

About this clone itself: The same CDR3 can be traced to other DNA sequences in this sample. This rearrangement joins TRBV9 to TRBJ2-7, with D perhaps matching TRBD1 (6 bases). Germline CDR1 reads SGDLS; CDR2 reads YYNGEE. The CDR3 length is 14 residues. V was pared by 2 bases and J by 0 bases, with 9 bases between. The CDR3, as DNA: TGTGCCAGCAGCGTTGGACAGAGCTCCTACGAGCAGTACTTC. This translates into CASSVGQSSYEQYF.

This clone was picked up one time. The chain is built from TRBV11-3 and TRBJ2-7; the D gene is possibly TRBD2 (5 bases). CDR3 size: 14 residues. The germline V gene encodes CDR1 SGHNT and CDR2 YENEEA. Deletions cut 4 bases from V and 2 bases from J, with 12 bases between. CDR3 loop: CASSSYREPYEQYF. Here the CDR3 DNA reads TGTGCCAGCAGCTCTTACCGGGAACCCTACGAGCAGTACTTC. The complete variable domain, with remaining parts taken from reference TRBV11-3 and TRBJ2-7, reads EAGVVQSPRYKIIEKKQPVAFWCNPISGHNTLYWYLQNLGQGPELLIRYENEEAVDDSQLPKDRFSAERLKGVDSTLKIQPAELGDSAVYLCASSSYREPYEQYFGPGTRLTVT.

The rearrangement uses TRBV30 and TRBJ1-2; tentative D call: TRBD1 (5 bases). The CDR3 loop spans 14 amino acids. Per the germline V gene, CDR1 is GTSNPN and CDR2 is SVGIG (reference sequence). V was clipped by 2 bases and J by 6 bases, with 16 bases between them. CDR3 DNA: TGTGCCTGGAGTCCTCTAGGGACTCTCGATGGCTACACCTTC. Translated, it gives CAWSPLGTLDGYTF.

This clone was recorded once. The J gene is TRBJ2-7, the V gene TRBV2; 8 nucleotides match TRBD1. The J segment lost 10 bases and the V segment lost 5 bases, leaving 10 bases of the junction unmatched. Germline V CDR1 and CDR2: SNHLY, FYNNEI. This CDR3 has 13 amino acids. DNA for the CDR3: TGTGCCAGCAGTCGACCGCCTGACAGGGGCCAGTACTTC. Encoded protein: CASSRPPDRGQYF.

The V and J genes are TRBV2 and TRBJ1-1; weak D call: TRBD1 (6 bases). Germline loops: CDR1 SNHLY, CDR2 FYNNEI. Trimming stripped 4 bases from V and 1 base from J, with 7 bases between. The CDR3 consists of 13 residues. This CDR3 reads CASSGTANTEAFF. The CDR3 DNA is TGTGCCAGCAGTGGGACAGCGAACACTGAAGCTTTCTTT.

This chain connects TRBV6-5 to TRBJ1-3; no reliable D call. The CDR3 length is 14 residues. CDR1 and CDR2 from the germline V gene are MNHEY and SVGAGI. V was trimmed by 5 bases and J by 4 bases, leaving 12 bases between them. CDR3 sequence reads: CASSTSSAGNTIYF. CDR3 sequence (DNA): TGTGCCAGCAGTACGTCCAGCGCCGGAAACACCATATATTTT.

The rearrangement uses TRBV14 and TRBJ2-3; 8 bases are shared with TRBD2. Germline loops: CDR1 SGHDN, CDR2 FVKESK. This CDR3 spans 13 amino acids. V was pared by 8 bases and J by 7 bases, with 8 bases of the junction left unmatched. The CDR3 nucleotides are TGTGCCAGCCGACGAGCGGGGGTAAATACGCAGTATTTT. It specifies CASRRAGVNTQYF. The entire variable domain, with the rest obtained from reference TRBV14 and TRBJ2-3, is as follows: EAGVTQFPSHSVIEKGQTVTLRCDPISGHDNLYWYRRVMGKEIKFLLHFVKESKQDESGMPNNRFLAERTGGTYSTLKVQPAELEDSGVYFCASRRAGVNTQYFGPGTRLTVL.

This chain links TRBV5-1 with TRBJ2-5, with 9 bases lining up with TRBD2. Per germline, CDR1 SGHRS and CDR2 YFSETQ. V lost 4 bases, J lost 5 bases, and 6 bases stayed unmatched. This CDR3 region has 14 residues. CDR3 in amino acids: CASSEAGGHETQYF. For the CDR3, the DNA is TGCGCCAGCAGCGAGGCGGGGGGGCATGAGACCCAGTACTTC.